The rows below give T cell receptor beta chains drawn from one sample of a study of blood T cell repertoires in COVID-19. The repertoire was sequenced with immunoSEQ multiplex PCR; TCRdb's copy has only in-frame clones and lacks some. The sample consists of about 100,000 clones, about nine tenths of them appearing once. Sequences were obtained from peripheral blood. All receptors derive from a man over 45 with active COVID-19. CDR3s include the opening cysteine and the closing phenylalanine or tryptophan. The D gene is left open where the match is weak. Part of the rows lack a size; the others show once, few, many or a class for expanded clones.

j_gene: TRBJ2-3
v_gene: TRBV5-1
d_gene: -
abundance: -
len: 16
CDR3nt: TGCGCCAGCAGCTTGGCCAATGGGGGGATAGTAGATACGCAGTATTTT
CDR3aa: CASSLANGGIVDTQYF

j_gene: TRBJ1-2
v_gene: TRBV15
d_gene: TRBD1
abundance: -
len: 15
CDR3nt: TGTGCCACCAGCAGAGATGAGGGGACAGGCTATGGCTACACCTTC
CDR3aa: CATSRDEGTGYGYTF

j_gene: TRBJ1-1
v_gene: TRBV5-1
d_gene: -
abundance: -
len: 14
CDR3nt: TGCGCCAGCAGCCCGGGGGGAGGGGGGGGTGAAGCTTTCTTT
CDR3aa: CASSPGGGGGEAFF

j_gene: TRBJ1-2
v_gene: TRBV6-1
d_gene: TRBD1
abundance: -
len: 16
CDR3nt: TGTGCCAGCAGTGCCCCAGAGGGACAGGGGGCAACTGGCTACACCTTC
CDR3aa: CASSAPEGQGATGYTF

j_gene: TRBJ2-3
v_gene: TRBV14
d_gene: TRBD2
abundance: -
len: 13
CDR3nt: TGTGCCAGCAGCCTGGCGGGAGTTAGTACGCAGTATTTT
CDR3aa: CASSLAGVSTQYF

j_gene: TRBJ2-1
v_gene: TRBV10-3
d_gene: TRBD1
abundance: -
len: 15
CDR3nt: TGTGCCATCAGTGAGCAGGGGGCCGAGTACAATGAGCAGTTCTTC
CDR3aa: CAISEQGAEYNEQFF

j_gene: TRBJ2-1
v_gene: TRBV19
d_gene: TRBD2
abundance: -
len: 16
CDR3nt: TGTGCCAGTAGTTCCGGTTCGACTAGCGGGAGTAGGGAGCAGTTCTTC
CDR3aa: CASSSGSTSGSREQFF

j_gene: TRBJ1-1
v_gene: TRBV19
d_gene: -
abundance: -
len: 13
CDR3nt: TGTGCCAGTCGCAGGGGTTTGAACACTGAAGCTTTCTTT
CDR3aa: CASRRGLNTEAFF

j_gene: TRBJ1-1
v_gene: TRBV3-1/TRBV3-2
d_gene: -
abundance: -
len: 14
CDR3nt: TGTGCCAGCACCCGGGGGGGTCCGAACACTGAAGCTTTCTTT
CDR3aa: CASTRGGPNTEAFF

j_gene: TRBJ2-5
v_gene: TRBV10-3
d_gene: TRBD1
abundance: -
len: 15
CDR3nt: TGTGCCATCAGTGCGATGGGACAGGGACAAGAGACCCAGTACTTC
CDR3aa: CAISAMGQGQETQYF

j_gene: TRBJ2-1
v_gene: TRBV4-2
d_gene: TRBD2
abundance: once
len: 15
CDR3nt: TGTGCCAGCTCGCTCGGGACTAGCGTCAACAATGAGCAGTTCTTC
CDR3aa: CASSLGTSVNNEQFF

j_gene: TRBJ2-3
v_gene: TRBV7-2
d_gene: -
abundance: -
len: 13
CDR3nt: TGTGCCAGCAGCTTACCAGGGTCAGATACGCAGTATTTT
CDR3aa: CASSLPGSDTQYF

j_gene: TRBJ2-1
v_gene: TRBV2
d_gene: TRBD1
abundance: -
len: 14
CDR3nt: TGTGCCAGCAACCGGGACAGGGGGCATGGTGAGCAGTTCTTC
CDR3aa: CASNRDRGHGEQFF

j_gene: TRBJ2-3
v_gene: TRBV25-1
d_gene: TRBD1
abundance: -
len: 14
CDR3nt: TGTGCCAGCAGCCCTACAGGGGGCGCCGATACGCAGTATTTT
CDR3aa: CASSPTGGADTQYF

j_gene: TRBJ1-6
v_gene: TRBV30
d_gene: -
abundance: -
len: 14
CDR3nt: TGTGCCTGGATGCGGGGGCGAAAGGAGTCACCCCTCCACTTT
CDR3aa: CAWMRGRKESPLHF

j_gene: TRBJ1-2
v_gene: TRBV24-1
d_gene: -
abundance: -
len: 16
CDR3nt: TGTGCCACCAGTGATTTCAGGGTCAGGGAACACTATGGCTACACCTTC
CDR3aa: CATSDFRVREHYGYTF

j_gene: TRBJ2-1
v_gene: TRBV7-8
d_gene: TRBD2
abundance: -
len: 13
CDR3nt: TGTGCCAGCAGCCCAACGGGACTAGCGGAGCAGTTCTTC
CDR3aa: CASSPTGLAEQFF

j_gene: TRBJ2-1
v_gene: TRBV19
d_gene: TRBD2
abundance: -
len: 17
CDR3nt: TGTGCCAGTAGTTTTAGACTAGCGGGGAGCTCCTACAATGAGCAGTTCTTC
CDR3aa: CASSFRLAGSSYNEQFF

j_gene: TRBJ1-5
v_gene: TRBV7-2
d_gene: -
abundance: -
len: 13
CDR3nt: TGTGCCAGCAGCTTACAGGGAAGTCAGCCCCAGCATTTT
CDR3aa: CASSLQGSQPQHF

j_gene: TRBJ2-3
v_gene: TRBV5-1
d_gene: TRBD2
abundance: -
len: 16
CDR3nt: TGCGCCAGCAGCGAAGGAATAGCGGGGGGCACAGATACGCAGTATTTT
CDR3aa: CASSEGIAGGTDTQYF

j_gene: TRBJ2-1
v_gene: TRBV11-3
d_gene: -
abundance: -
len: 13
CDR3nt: TGTGCCAGCAGCTTAGGAGCGTTGGGTGAGCAGTTCTTC
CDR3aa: CASSLGALGEQFF

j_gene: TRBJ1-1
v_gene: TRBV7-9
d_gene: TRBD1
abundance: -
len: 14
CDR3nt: TGTGCCAGCAGCCCTTGGACAGGGGGCACTGAAGCTTTCTTT
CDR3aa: CASSPWTGGTEAFF

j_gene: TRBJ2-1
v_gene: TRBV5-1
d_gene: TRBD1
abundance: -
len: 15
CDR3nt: TGCGCCAGCAGCTCGACCGGGACAGGGAACAATGAGCAGTTCTTC
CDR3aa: CASSSTGTGNNEQFF

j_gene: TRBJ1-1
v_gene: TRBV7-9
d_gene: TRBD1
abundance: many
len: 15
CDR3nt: TGTGCCAGCAGCTTAGGACAGGGGATGAACACTGAAGCTTTCTTT
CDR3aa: CASSLGQGMNTEAFF

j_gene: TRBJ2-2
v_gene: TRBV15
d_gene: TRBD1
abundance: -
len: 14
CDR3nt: TGTGCCACCAGCAGGGACAGGACGACCGGGGAGCTGTTTTTT
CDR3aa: CATSRDRTTGELFF

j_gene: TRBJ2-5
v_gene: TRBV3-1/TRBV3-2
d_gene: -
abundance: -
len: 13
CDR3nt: TGTGCCAGCAGCCAAATTCAGGGGGAGACCCAGTACTTC
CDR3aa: CASSQIQGETQYF

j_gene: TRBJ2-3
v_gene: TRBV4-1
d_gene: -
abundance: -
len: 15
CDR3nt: TGCGCCAGCAGCCAAGATTTGGGACTCACAGATACGCAGTATTTT
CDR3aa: CASSQDLGLTDTQYF

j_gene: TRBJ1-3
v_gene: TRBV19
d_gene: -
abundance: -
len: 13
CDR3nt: TGTGCCAGTAGTATCTCGGCTGGAAACACCATATATTTT
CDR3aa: CASSISAGNTIYF

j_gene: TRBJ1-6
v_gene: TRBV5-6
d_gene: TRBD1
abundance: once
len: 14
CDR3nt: TGTGCCAGCAGCCTGGACAGGGGGAATTCACCCCTCCACTTT
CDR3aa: CASSLDRGNSPLHF

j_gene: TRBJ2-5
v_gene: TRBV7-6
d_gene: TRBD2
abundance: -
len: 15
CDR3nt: TGTGCCAGCAGCTTAGTAGCGGGGGGCCGAGAGACCCAGTACTTC
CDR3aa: CASSLVAGGRETQYF